The rows below give T cell receptor beta chains drawn from one sample of a study of shared clonotypes between healthy human individuals. TCRdb keeps only in-frame clones here, not all; method: immunoSEQ multiplex PCR. The data contain some 2 million clones, 85% to 95% of them seen just once; the ten biggest clones take up roughly 0.13%. Sequencing input: naive CD4+ T cells sorted from blood. These receptors were collected from a man between 18 and 29 years old in good health. The CDR3 runs from the conserved cysteine through the conserved F or W. Each record gives: clone size, J gene, D gene, V gene, CDR3 protein. A D gene is named only where the DNA matches it firmly. Clone size is given for some rows only: seen once, a few or many times, or a class if the clone is expanded.

clone size: -
J gene: TRBJ1-5
D gene: TRBD1
V gene: TRBV30
CDR3 protein: CAWDGQGANQPQHF

clone size: -
J gene: TRBJ1-1
D gene: TRBD1
V gene: TRBV25-1
CDR3 protein: CASSVETGGAFF

clone size: few
J gene: TRBJ2-2
D gene: -
V gene: TRBV19
CDR3 protein: CASTHTGTYTGELFF

clone size: -
J gene: TRBJ1-2
D gene: -
V gene: TRBV5-4
CDR3 protein: CASSLRGSYGYTF

clone size: -
J gene: TRBJ2-3
D gene: -
V gene: TRBV6-1
CDR3 protein: CASTPGGTDTQYF

clone size: -
J gene: TRBJ1-2
D gene: TRBD1
V gene: TRBV6-1
CDR3 protein: CASSDRSRDRGPNYGYTF

clone size: -
J gene: TRBJ2-7
D gene: -
V gene: TRBV30
CDR3 protein: CAWASGPTAEQYF

clone size: -
J gene: TRBJ1-2
D gene: -
V gene: TRBV30
CDR3 protein: CAWSEGAGITF

clone size: -
J gene: TRBJ1-5
D gene: -
V gene: TRBV27
CDR3 protein: CASSLSPQGLQPQHF

clone size: -
J gene: TRBJ2-1
D gene: -
V gene: TRBV9
CDR3 protein: CASSVDRQEPYNEQFF

clone size: -
J gene: TRBJ2-2
D gene: -
V gene: TRBV5-1
CDR3 protein: CASTIFREAGELFF

clone size: -
J gene: TRBJ2-1
D gene: -
V gene: TRBV27
CDR3 protein: CASSLFGRGVYNEQFF

clone size: -
J gene: TRBJ1-1
D gene: TRBD1
V gene: TRBV5-1
CDR3 protein: CASSLRTGGLAFF

clone size: -
J gene: TRBJ2-7
D gene: TRBD2
V gene: TRBV2
CDR3 protein: CASRGLAGRSYEQYF

clone size: -
J gene: TRBJ2-2
D gene: TRBD2
V gene: TRBV10-1
CDR3 protein: CASSGLAGQDTGELFF

clone size: -
J gene: TRBJ1-6
D gene: TRBD1
V gene: TRBV5-4
CDR3 protein: CASSLGGQGELTLHF

clone size: -
J gene: TRBJ2-7
D gene: -
V gene: TRBV4-3
CDR3 protein: CASSQEVGSSYEQYF

clone size: -
J gene: TRBJ2-1
D gene: TRBD2
V gene: TRBV18
CDR3 protein: CASSPPGLAEQFF

clone size: many
J gene: TRBJ1-2
D gene: -
V gene: TRBV4-1
CDR3 protein: CASSQDEPLGYGYTF

clone size: -
J gene: TRBJ2-5
D gene: -
V gene: TRBV6-5
CDR3 protein: CASRQGRETQYF

clone size: -
J gene: TRBJ1-1
D gene: TRBD1
V gene: TRBV11-2
CDR3 protein: CASSLGDRVGTEAFF

clone size: -
J gene: TRBJ2-2
D gene: -
V gene: TRBV5-1
CDR3 protein: CASSLNTGELFF

clone size: -
J gene: TRBJ2-7
D gene: TRBD2
V gene: TRBV2
CDR3 protein: CATASGTWGTGATEQYF

clone size: -
J gene: TRBJ2-7
D gene: -
V gene: TRBV19
CDR3 protein: CASSSNGRDLYEQYF

clone size: -
J gene: TRBJ2-7
D gene: TRBD2
V gene: TRBV6-6
CDR3 protein: CASSKGLAASEQYF

clone size: -
J gene: TRBJ2-3
D gene: -
V gene: TRBV28
CDR3 protein: CASSLKSPGVYTQYF

clone size: -
J gene: TRBJ2-2
D gene: -
V gene: TRBV6-4
CDR3 protein: CASSAQSNTGELFF

clone size: -
J gene: TRBJ2-5
D gene: -
V gene: TRBV29-1
CDR3 protein: CSVSFGDQETQYF

clone size: -
J gene: TRBJ1-3
D gene: -
V gene: TRBV7-7
CDR3 protein: CASSQGLDSGNTIYF

clone size: -
J gene: TRBJ1-3
D gene: -
V gene: TRBV29-1
CDR3 protein: CSVVWGASRNTIYF

clone size: -
J gene: TRBJ2-5
D gene: -
V gene: TRBV5-1
CDR3 protein: CASSSRQPVLQETQYF

clone size: -
J gene: TRBJ2-1
D gene: TRBD2
V gene: TRBV6-1
CDR3 protein: CAGREGIAAYNEQFF

clone size: -
J gene: TRBJ1-4
D gene: TRBD1
V gene: TRBV25-1
CDR3 protein: CASSYSGGLNEKLFF

clone size: -
J gene: TRBJ2-5
D gene: -
V gene: TRBV30
CDR3 protein: CAWTRGSQETQYF

clone size: -
J gene: TRBJ1-5
D gene: -
V gene: TRBV7-8
CDR3 protein: CASSLEVSKPQHF

clone size: -
J gene: TRBJ1-1
D gene: -
V gene: TRBV6-1
CDR3 protein: CASTERTNTEAFF

clone size: -
J gene: TRBJ1-5
D gene: -
V gene: TRBV5-1
CDR3 protein: CASRPDDYQPQHF

clone size: -
J gene: TRBJ2-7
D gene: TRBD2
V gene: TRBV7-2
CDR3 protein: CASSLVYSGGSYEQYF

clone size: -
J gene: TRBJ2-2
D gene: TRBD1
V gene: TRBV30
CDR3 protein: CAWSVSLGQGNTGELFF

clone size: -
J gene: TRBJ1-5
D gene: TRBD1
V gene: TRBV6-1
CDR3 protein: CASSVGTAFSNQPQHF

clone size: -
J gene: TRBJ1-4
D gene: -
V gene: TRBV5-4
CDR3 protein: CASSLQGPNEKLFF

clone size: -
J gene: TRBJ2-2
D gene: TRBD2
V gene: TRBV19
CDR3 protein: CASSSRTSGMNTGELFF

clone size: -
J gene: TRBJ2-1
D gene: TRBD1
V gene: TRBV5-1
CDR3 protein: CASSSDRAYNEQFF

clone size: -
J gene: TRBJ2-3
D gene: -
V gene: TRBV5-6
CDR3 protein: CASSSNAPDTQYF

clone size: -
J gene: TRBJ1-6
D gene: -
V gene: TRBV5-4
CDR3 protein: CASSLASRNNSPLHF

clone size: -
J gene: TRBJ2-7
D gene: TRBD2
V gene: TRBV5-1
CDR3 protein: CASSLVGLQPYEQYF

clone size: -
J gene: TRBJ2-4
D gene: -
V gene: TRBV19
CDR3 protein: CASSIEAGKRSIQYF

clone size: -
J gene: TRBJ2-7
D gene: TRBD2
V gene: TRBV6-5
CDR3 protein: CASSRGAYEQYF

clone size: -
J gene: TRBJ1-1
D gene: -
V gene: TRBV5-6
CDR3 protein: CASSLGWGWTEAFF

clone size: -
J gene: TRBJ1-5
D gene: TRBD1
V gene: TRBV7-2
CDR3 protein: CASSRTGGGQPQHF

clone size: -
J gene: TRBJ1-1
D gene: -
V gene: TRBV9
CDR3 protein: CASSVKSSGTEAFF

clone size: -
J gene: TRBJ2-7
D gene: -
V gene: TRBV11-3
CDR3 protein: CASSFCSACRAYEQYF

clone size: -
J gene: TRBJ1-5
D gene: -
V gene: TRBV28
CDR3 protein: CASRGSGSNQPQHF

clone size: -
J gene: TRBJ1-1
D gene: TRBD1
V gene: TRBV6-1
CDR3 protein: CASSGHRGTEAFF

clone size: once
J gene: TRBJ2-7
D gene: -
V gene: TRBV7-2
CDR3 protein: CASSSTVSYEQYF